This is a list of T cell receptor beta chains from one sample in a study of shared clonotypes between healthy human individuals. Sequencing was performed with immunoSEQ multiplex PCR; in TCRdb, only in-frame clones are kept and a portion is missing. The table lists approximately 2,000,000 clones, just under 95% of them singletons. Sequencing was performed on naive CD4+ T cells from PBMCs. The origin of the receptors is a man aged 18 to 30 in good health. Some clones in this sample may be carry-over from other donors' samples. Each CDR3 is given with its conserved first and last residue. A D gene is named only where the DNA matches it firmly. Clone sizes are given selectively: once, few, many, or a class where the clone is expanded.

d_gene,j_gene,v_gene,abundance,CDR3aa,CDR3nt
NA,TRBJ2-7,TRBV7-9,few,CASSLTTRQYF,TGTGCCAGCAGCTTAACAACCCGGCAGTACTTC
TRBD1,TRBJ1-5,TRBV27,NA,CASSPEQGFSNQPQHF,TGTGCCAGCAGTCCCGAACAGGGGTTCAGCAATCAGCCCCAGCATTTT
NA,TRBJ1-5,TRBV6-1,NA,CASTETGMRQPQHF,TGTGCCAGCACCGAAACGGGGATGCGTCAGCCCCAGCATTTT
NA,TRBJ1-2,TRBV28,NA,CASSETDNYGYTF,TGTGCCAGCAGTGAGACCGATAACTATGGCTACACCTTC
TRBD1,TRBJ2-2,TRBV2,NA,CASSDPGQGMLAGELFF,TGTGCCAGCAGTGATCCGGGACAGGGGATGTTGGCCGGGGAGCTGTTTTTT
NA,TRBJ2-4,TRBV29-1,NA,CSATGHRNIQYF,TGCAGCGCCACAGGACATCGAAACATTCAGTACTTC
NA,TRBJ2-7,TRBV7-3,NA,CASSRDRAYEQYF,TGTGCCAGCAGCCGTGACCGCGCCTACGAGCAGTACTTC
NA,TRBJ1-3,TRBV19,once,CASSSGKGSGNTIYF,TGTGCCAGTAGTAGCGGGAAAGGCTCTGGAAACACCATATATTTT
NA,TRBJ1-2,TRBV7-9,NA,CASSSGANYGYTF,TGTGCCAGCAGCTCCGGAGCTAACTATGGCTACACCTTC
TRBD1,TRBJ1-5,TRBV4-3,NA,CASSQEPGGNQPQHF,TGCGCCAGCAGCCAAGAACCAGGGGGCAACCAGCCCCAGCATTTT